The T cell receptor beta chain under discussion was sequenced for a study of blood T cell repertoires in COVID-19. The wider study: Whether acute or convalescent, the COVID-19 samples came from the United States, Italy and Spain. T cells, B-cell-depleted T cells, or PBMCs supplied cDNA or gDNA.

This CDR3 has 16 amino acids. CDR1 and CDR2 (germline): SGHDT, YYEEEE. V dropped 4 bases and J dropped 5; count of bases not matched to a gene: 15. Methods used by the authors: Estimation of nucleated cell counts relied on the amplification of reference gene primers. Generated by immunoSEQ multiplex PCR, the TCRdb table keeps only in-frame clones and is missing some. V, J and clone size were drawn from that table, and D and trimming were deduced from the DNA. The sample lists 70,000 to 85,000 clones, roughly 80% occurring once. Input material: peripheral blood. This TCR came from a woman older than 75 with acute or convalescent COVID-19. This sequence joins TRBV5-6 and TRBJ2-7; 7 bases agree with TRBD1. In DNA form, the CDR3 reads TGTGCCAGCAGCCCAACCCACAGACAGGGCCACCACGAGCAGTACTTC. Its translation: CASSPTHRQGHHEQYF.